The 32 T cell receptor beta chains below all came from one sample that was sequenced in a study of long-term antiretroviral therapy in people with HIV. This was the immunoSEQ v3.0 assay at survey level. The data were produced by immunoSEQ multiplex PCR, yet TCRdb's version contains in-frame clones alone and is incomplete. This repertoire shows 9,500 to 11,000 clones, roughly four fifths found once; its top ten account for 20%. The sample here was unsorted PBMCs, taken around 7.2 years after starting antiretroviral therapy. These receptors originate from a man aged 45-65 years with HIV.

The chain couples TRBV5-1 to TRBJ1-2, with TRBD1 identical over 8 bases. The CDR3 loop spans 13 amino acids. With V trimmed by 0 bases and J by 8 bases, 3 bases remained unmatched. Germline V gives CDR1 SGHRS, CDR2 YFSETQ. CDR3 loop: CASSLGPGGGYTF. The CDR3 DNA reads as TGCGCCAGCAGCTTGGGACCAGGGGGCGGCTACACCTTC.

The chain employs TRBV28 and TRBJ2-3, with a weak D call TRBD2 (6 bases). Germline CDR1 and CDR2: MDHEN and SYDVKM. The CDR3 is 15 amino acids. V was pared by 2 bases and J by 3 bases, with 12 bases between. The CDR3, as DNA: TGTGCCAGCAGTTTAAGTATCAGCGGGACAGATACGCAGTATTTT. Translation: CASSLSISGTDTQYF.

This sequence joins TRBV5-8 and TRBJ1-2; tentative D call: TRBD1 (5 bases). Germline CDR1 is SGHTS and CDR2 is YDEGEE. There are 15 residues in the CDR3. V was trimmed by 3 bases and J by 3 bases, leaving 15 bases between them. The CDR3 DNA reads TGTGCCAGCAGCTCCCGGGACCTCGGGGACTATGGCTACACCTTC. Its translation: CASSSRDLGDYGYTF. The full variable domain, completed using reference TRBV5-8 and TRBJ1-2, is EAGVTQSPTHLIKTRGQQATLRCSPISGHTSVYWYQQALGLGLQFLLWYDEGEERNRGNFPPRFSGRQFPNYSSELNVNALELEDSALYLCASSSRDLGDYGYTFGSGTRLTVV.

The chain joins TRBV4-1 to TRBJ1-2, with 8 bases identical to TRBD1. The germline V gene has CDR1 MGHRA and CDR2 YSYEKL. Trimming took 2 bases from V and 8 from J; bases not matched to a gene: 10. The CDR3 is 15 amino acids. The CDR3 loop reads CASSQWAGQGGGYTF. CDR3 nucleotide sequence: TGCGCCAGCAGCCAATGGGCCGGACAGGGCGGCGGCTACACCTTC.

The CDR3 sequence is CASSIDGGNTIYF. In nucleotides, the CDR3 is TGTGCCAGCAGCATAGACGGTGGGAACACCATATATTTT. This chain links TRBV7-9 with TRBJ1-3; no reliable D call. The CDR3 has 13 residues. Germline CDR1 SEHNR, CDR2 FQNEAQ (reference sequence). V lost 5 bases to trimming and J lost 7 bases, with 12 bases between them. Together with reference TRBV7-9 and TRBJ1-3, the CDR3 gives the full variable domain: DTGVSQNPRHKITKRGQNVTFRCDPISEHNRLYWYRQTLGQGPEFLTYFQNEAQLEKSRLLSDRFSAERPKGSFSTLEIQRTEQGDSAMYLCASSIDGGNTIYFGEGSWLTVV.

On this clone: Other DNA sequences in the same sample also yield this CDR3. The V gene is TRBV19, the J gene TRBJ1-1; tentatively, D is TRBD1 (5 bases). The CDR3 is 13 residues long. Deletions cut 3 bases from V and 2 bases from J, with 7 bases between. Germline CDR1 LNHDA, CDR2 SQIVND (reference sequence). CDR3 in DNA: TGTGCCAGTAGTATGGGGCAAAACACTGAAGCTTTCTTT. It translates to CASSMGQNTEAFF.

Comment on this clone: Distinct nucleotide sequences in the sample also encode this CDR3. CDR3 sequence (DNA): TGTGCCAGCAGCCAAGGGTTTGGGGGGGACACAGATACGCAGTATTTT. This codes for CASSQGFGGDTDTQYF. The chain combines TRBV4-2 with TRBJ2-3, with 7 bases aligning to TRBD2. CDR3 length equals 16 residues. CDR1 is LGHNA, CDR2 YNFKEQ, per germline. J lost 2 bases, V lost 1 base, and 6 bases had no gene match.

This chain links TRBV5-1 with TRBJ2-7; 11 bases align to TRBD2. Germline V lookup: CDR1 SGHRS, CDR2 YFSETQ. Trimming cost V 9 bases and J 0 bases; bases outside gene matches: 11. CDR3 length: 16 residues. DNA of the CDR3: TGCGCCACCGCGGCTAGCGGGGGGCTACGCTCCTACGAGCAGTACTTC. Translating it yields CATAASGGLRSYEQYF.

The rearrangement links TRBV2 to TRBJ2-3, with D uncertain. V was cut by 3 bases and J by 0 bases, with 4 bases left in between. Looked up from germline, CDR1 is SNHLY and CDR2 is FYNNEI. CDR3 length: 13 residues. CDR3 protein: CASSDPSTDTQYF. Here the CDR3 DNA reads TGTGCCAGCAGTGATCCTAGCACAGATACGCAGTATTTT.

In DNA, the CDR3 is TGCGCCAGCAGCGAACAGGTCGAGCAGTACTTC. Translating gives CASSEQVEQYF. The chain has TRBV10-2 and TRBJ2-7, with a tentative D call TRBD1 (5 bases). The germline gives CDR1 WSHSY, CDR2 SAAADI. V was pared by 6 bases and J by 6 bases, with 9 bases between. CDR3 length equals 11 residues.

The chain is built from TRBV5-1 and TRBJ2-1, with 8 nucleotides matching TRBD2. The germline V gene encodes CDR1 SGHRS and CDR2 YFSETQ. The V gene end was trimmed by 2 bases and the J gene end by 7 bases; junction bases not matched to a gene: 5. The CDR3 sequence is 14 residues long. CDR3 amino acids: CASSFSGGRNEQFF. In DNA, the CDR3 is TGCGCCAGCAGCTTCAGCGGGGGAAGGAATGAGCAGTTCTTC.

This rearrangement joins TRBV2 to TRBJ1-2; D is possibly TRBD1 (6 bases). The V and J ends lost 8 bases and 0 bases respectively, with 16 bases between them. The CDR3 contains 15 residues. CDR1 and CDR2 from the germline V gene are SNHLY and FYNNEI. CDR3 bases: TGTGCCAGCGAGCTTGGACAGCCGTCTAACTATGGCTACACCTTC. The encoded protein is CASELGQPSNYGYTF.

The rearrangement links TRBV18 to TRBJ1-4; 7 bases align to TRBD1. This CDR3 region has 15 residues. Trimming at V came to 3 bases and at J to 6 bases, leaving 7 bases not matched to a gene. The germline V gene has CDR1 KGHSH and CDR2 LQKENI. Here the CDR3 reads CASSPLDREDEKLFF. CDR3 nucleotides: TGTGCCAGCTCACCTTTAGACAGGGAAGATGAAAAACTGTTTTTT.

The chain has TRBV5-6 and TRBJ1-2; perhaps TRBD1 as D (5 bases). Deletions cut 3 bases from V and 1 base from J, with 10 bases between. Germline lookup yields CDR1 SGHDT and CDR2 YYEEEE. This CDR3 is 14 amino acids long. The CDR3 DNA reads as TGTGCCAGCAGCTCACGACAGTTTAACTATGGCTACACCTTC. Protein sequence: CASSSRQFNYGYTF.

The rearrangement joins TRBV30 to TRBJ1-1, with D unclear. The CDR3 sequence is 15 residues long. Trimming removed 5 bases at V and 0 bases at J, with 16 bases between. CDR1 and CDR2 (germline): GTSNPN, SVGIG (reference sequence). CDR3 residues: CAWAMDGPMNTEAFF. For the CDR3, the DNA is TGTGCCTGGGCCATGGACGGACCGATGAACACTGAAGCTTTCTTT.

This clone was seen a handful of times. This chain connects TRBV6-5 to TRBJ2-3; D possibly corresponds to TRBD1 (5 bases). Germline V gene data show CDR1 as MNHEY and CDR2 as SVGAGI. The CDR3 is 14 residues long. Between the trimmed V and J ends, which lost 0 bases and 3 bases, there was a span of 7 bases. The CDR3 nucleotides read TGTGCCAGCAGTTACTCGCCAGGGACAGATACGCAGTATTTT. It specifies CASSYSPGTDTQYF.

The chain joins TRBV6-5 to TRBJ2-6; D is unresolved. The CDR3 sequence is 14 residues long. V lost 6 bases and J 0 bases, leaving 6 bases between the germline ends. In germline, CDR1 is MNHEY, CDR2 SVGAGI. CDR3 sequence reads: CASRLTSGANVLTF. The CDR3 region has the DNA TGTGCCAGCAGACTAACCTCTGGGGCCAACGTCCTGACTTTC.

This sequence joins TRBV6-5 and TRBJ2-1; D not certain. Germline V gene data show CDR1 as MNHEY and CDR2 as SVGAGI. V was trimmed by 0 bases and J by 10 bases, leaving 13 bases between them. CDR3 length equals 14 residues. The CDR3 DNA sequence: TGTGCCAGCAGTTACTCCCCCCTGGCGGAGGAGCAGTTCTTC. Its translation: CASSYSPLAEEQFF.

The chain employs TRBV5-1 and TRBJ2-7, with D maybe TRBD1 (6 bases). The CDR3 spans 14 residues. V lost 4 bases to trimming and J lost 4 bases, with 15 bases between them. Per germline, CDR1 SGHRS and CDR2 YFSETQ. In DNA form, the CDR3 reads TGCGCCAGCAGCCCAACTACAGGGTTTTACGAGCAGTACTTC. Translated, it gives CASSPTTGFYEQYF.

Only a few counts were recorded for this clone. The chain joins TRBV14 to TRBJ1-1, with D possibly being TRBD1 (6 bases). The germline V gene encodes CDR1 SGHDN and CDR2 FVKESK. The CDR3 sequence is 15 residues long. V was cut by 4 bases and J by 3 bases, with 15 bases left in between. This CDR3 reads CASSLLSPGDTEAFF. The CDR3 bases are TGTGCCAGCAGCCTTCTCAGCCCAGGGGACACTGAAGCTTTCTTT.

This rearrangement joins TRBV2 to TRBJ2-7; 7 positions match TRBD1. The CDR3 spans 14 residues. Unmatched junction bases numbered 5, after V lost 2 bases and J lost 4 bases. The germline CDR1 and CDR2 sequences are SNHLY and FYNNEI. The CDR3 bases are TGTGCCAGCAGTGAACAAGGGGGCAATTACGAGCAGTACTTC. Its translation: CASSEQGGNYEQYF.

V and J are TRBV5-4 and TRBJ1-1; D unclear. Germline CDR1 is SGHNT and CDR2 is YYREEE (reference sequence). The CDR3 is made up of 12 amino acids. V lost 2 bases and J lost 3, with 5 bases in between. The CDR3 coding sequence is TGTGCCAGCAGCTTAGGAGACACTGAAGCTTTCTTT. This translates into CASSLGDTEAFF.

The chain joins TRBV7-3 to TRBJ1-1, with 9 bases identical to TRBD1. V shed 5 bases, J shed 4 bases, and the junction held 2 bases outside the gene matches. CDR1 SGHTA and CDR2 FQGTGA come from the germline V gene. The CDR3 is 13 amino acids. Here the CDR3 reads CASSQTGGTEAFF. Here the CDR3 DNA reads TGTGCCAGCAGCCAGACAGGGGGCACTGAAGCTTTCTTT.

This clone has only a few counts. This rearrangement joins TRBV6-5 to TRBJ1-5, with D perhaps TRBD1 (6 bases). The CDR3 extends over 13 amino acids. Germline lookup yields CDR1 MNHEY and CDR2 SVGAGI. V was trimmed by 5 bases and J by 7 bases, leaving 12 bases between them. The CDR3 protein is CASSPQGKQPQHF. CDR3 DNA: TGTGCCAGCAGTCCTCAGGGGAAACAGCCCCAGCATTTT.

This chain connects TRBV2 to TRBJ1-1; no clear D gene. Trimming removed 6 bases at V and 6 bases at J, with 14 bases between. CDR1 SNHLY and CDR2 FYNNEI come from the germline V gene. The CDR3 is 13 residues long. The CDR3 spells CASRHPIRAEAFF. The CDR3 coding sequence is TGTGCCAGCAGGCACCCGATCCGCGCTGAAGCTTTCTTT.

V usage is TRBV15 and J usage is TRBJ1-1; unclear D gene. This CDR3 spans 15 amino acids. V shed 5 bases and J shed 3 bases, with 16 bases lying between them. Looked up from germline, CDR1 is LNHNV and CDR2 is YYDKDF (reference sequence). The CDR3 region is CATSGPKDRYTEAFF. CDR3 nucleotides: TGTGCCACCAGCGGCCCCAAGGACCGCTACACTGAAGCTTTCTTT.

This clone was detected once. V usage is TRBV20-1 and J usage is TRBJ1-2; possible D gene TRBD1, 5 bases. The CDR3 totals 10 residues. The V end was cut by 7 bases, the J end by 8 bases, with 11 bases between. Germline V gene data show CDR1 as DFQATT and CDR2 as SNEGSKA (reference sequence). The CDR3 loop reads CSVGAGGYTF. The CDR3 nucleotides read TGCAGTGTAGGGGCGGGGGGCTACACCTTC.

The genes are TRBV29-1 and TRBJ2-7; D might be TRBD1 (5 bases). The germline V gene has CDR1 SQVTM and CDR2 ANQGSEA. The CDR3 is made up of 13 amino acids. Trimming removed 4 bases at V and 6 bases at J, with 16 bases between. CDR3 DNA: TGCAGCGTTGGTAGGCAGGGCCGGGCCGAGCAGTACTTC. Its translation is CSVGRQGRAEQYF.

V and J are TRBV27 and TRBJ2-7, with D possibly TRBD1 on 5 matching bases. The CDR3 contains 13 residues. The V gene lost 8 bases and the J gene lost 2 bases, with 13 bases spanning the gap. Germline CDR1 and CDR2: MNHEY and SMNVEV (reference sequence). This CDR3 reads CASFGQGAYEQYF. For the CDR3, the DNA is TGTGCCAGCTTTGGGCAGGGCGCCTACGAGCAGTACTTC.

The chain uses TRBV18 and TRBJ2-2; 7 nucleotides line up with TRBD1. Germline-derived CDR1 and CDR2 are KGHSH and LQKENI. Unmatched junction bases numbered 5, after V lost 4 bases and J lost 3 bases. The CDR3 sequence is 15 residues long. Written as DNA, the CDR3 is TGTGCCAGCTCACTAGGGGACAGCGACACCGGGGAGCTGTTTTTT. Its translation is CASSLGDSDTGELFF.

The DNA of the CDR3 is TGTGCCAGCAGCCAACAGGGAAATAGCAATCAGCCCCAGCATTTT. It encodes CASSQQGNSNQPQHF. This rearrangement joins TRBV7-9 to TRBJ1-5, with a tentative D call TRBD1 (6 bases). Trimming took off 5 bases at V and 0 bases at J, with 11 bases between the two ends. The length of the CDR3 is 15 residues. Germline V lookup: CDR1 SEHNR, CDR2 FQNEAQ (reference sequence).

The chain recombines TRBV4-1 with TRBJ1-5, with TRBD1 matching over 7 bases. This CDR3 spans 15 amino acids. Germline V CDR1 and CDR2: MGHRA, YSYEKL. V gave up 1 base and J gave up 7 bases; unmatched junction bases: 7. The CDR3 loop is CASSQAFTGDQPQHF. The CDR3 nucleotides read TGCGCCAGCAGCCAAGCCTTTACAGGGGACCAGCCCCAGCATTTT.